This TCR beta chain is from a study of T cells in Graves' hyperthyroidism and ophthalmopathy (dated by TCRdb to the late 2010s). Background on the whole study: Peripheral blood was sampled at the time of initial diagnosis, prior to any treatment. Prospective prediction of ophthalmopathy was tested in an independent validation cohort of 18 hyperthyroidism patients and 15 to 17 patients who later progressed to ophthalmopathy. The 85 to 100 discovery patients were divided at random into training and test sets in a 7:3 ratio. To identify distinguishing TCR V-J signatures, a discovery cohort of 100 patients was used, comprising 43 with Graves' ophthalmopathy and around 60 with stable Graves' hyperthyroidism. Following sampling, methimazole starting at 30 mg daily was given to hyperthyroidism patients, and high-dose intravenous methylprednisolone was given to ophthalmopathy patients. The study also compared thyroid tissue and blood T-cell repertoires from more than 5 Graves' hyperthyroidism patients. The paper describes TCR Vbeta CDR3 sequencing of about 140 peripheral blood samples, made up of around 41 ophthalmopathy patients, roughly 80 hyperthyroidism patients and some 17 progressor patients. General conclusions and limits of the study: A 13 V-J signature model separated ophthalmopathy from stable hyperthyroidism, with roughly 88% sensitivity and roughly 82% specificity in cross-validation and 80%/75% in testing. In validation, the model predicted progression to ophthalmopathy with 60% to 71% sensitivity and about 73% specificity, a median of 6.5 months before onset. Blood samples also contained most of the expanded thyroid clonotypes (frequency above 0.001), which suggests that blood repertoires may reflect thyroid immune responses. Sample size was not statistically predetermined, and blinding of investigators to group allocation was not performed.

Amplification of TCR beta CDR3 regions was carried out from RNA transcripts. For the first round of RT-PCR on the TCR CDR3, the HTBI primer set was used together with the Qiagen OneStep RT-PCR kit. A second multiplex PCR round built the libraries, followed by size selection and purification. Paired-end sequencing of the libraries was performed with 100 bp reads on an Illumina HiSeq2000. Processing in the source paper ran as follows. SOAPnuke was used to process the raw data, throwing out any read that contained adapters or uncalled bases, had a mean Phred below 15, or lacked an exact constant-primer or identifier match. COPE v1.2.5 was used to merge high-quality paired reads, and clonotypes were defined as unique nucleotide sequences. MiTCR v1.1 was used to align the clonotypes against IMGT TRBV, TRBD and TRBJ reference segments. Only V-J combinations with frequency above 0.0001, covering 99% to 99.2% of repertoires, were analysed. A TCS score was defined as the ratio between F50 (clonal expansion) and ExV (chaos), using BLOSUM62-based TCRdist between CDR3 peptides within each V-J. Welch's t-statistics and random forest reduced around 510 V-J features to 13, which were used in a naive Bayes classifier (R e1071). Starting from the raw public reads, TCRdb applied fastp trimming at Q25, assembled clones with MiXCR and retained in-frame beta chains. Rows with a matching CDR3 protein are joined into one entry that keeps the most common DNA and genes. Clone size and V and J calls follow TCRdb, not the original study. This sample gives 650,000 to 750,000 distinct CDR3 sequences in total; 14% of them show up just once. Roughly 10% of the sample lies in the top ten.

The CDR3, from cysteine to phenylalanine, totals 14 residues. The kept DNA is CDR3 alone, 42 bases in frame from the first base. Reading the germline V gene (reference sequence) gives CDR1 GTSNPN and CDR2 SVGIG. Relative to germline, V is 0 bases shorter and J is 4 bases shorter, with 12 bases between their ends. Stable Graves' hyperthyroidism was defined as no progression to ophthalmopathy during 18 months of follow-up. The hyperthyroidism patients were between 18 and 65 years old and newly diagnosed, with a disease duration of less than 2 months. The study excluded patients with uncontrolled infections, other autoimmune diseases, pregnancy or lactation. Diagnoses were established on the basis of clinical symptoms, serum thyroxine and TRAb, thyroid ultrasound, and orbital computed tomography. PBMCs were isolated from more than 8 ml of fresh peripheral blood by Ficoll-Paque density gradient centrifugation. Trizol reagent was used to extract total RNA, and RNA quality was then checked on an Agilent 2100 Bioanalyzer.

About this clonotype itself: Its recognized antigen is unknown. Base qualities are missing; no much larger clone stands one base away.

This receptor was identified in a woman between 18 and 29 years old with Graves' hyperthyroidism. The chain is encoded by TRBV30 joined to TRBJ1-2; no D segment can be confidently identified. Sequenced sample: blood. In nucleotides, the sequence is TGTGCCTGGAGTGTAGACACCCGCCTCTATGGCTACACCTTC. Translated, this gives CAWSVDTRLYGYTF.